This is a list of T cell receptor beta chains from one sample in a study of shared clonotypes between healthy human individuals. Profiled with immunoSEQ multiplex PCR; TCRdb holds only in-frame clones, not every one. This sample has 2.3 million or so clones, with 93% found just once. Material for sequencing was naive CD4+ T cells from PBMCs. Every receptor here comes from a man aged 18 to 29 in good health. Some clones in this sample may be carry-over from other donors' samples. Each CDR3 is given with its conserved first and last residue. Fields, in order: J gene, CDR3 length, V gene, D gene, CDR3 protein. D genes are given only for firm matches.

>TRBJ2-2|13|TRBV2|.
CASSPTNTGELFF
>TRBJ2-1|15|TRBV27|TRBD2
CASTRTSGKYNEQFF
>TRBJ1-5|18|TRBV10-1|.
CANLRQEHPHHSNQPQHF
>TRBJ2-1|13|TRBV7-2|.
CASSFAGVNEQFF
>TRBJ2-2|19|TRBV4-2|TRBD1
CASSHYLATSDRGAGELFF
>TRBJ2-2|12|TRBV10-3|.
CAISDSTGELFF
>TRBJ1-4|18|TRBV11-2|.
CASSLEGGGRLLNEKLFF
>TRBJ2-3|14|TRBV9|.
CASSARTNTDTQYF
>TRBJ2-7|15|TRBV18|.
CASSPRRQGADEQYF
>TRBJ2-3|14|TRBV11-3|.
CASSLGRNTDTQYF
>TRBJ2-1|15|TRBV5-6|.
CASSAGPSSYNEQFF
>TRBJ1-1|14|TRBV4-1|TRBD1
CASSPTGRNTEAFF